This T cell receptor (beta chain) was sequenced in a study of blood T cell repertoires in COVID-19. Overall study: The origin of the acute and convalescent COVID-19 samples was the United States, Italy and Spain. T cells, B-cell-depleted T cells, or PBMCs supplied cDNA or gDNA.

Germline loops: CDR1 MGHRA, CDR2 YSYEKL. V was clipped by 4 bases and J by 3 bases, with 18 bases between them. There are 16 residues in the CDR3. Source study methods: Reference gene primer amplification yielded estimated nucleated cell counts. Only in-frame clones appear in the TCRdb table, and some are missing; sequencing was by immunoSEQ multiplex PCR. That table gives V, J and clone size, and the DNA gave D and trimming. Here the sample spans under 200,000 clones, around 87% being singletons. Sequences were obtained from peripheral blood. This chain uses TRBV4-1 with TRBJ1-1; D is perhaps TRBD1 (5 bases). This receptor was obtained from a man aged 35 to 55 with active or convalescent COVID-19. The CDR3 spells CASSPGGGDVYTEAFF. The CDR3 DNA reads TGCGCCAGCAGCCCCGGCGGCGGGGACGTCTACACTGAAGCTTTCTTT.